Listed here are 4 T cell receptor beta chains from one sample, sequenced in a study of early T cells in non-severe SARS-CoV-2 infection. TCRdb independently ran MiXCR on the 5' RACE reads; one entry per CDR3 protein. The sample includes 55,000 to 65,000 distinct CDR3 sequences, approximately 12% seen only once; the top ten take roughly 1.4%. The specimen comprised whole blood, sampled at baseline. The receptors shown here come from an adult who was a healthcare worker with PCR-confirmed SARS-CoV-2 infection or an uninfected control (not recorded which).

The CDR3 region is CSASGGGADTQYF. The CDR3 nucleotides read TGCAGTGCTAGTGGAGGGGGGGCAGATACGCAGTATTTT. The J gene is TRBJ2-3, the V gene TRBV20-1, with a tentative D call TRBD2 (7 bases). Per the germline V gene, CDR1 is DFQATT and CDR2 is SNEGSKA (reference sequence). With 3 bases removed from V and 4 bases from J, the gap between germline ends came to 11 bases. The CDR3 runs to 13 residues.

The V call is TRBV20-1, the J call TRBJ2-7, with 8 bases fitting TRBD2. CDR1 DFQATT and CDR2 SNEGSKA come from the germline V gene (reference sequence). J was trimmed by 4 bases and V by 4 bases; bases with no gene match: 6. This CDR3 has 13 amino acids. The CDR3 DNA reads as TGCAGTGCTATCAGGACTAGCAATTACGAGCAGTACTTC. Amino acids: CSAIRTSNYEQYF.

This chain joins TRBV10-2 and TRBJ2-2; D assignment may be TRBD1 or TRBD2 (5 bases each). In germline, CDR1 is WSHSY, CDR2 SAAADI. Trimming shortened V by 6 bases and J by 6 bases, and 8 bases separated the two germline ends. This CDR3 is built from 12 residues. For the CDR3, the DNA is TGCGCCAGCAGGGGGGATGCCGGGGAGCTGTTTTTT. It is translated as CASRGDAGELFF.

This clonotype was seen repeatedly, ten times or more. The chain uses TRBV7-9 and TRBJ1-4; perhaps TRBD1 as D (5 bases). The ends were cut back, 2 bases at V and 8 bases at J, with 15 bases in the middle. This CDR3 comprises 15 residues. In germline, CDR1 is SEHNR, CDR2 FQNEAQ (reference sequence). CDR3 DNA: TGTGCCAGCAGCTTAAGCCAGGGTGGTAACGAAAAACTGTTTTTT. This translates into CASSLSQGGNEKLFF.